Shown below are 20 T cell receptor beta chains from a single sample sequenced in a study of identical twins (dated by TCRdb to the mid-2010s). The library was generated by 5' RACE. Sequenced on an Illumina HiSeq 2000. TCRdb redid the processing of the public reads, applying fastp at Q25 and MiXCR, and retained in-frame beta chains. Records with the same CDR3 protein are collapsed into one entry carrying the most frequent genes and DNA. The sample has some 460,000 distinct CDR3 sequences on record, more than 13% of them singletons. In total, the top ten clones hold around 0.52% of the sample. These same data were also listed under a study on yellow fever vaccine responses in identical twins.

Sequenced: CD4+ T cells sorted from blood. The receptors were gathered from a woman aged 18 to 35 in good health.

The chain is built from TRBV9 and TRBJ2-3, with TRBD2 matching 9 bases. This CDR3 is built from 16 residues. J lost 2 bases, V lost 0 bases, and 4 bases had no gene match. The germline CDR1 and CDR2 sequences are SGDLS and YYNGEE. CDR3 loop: CASSVGLAGNTDTQYF. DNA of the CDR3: TGTGCCAGCAGCGTAGGTCTAGCGGGGAACACAGATACGCAGTATTTT. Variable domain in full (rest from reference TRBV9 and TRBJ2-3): DSGVTQTPKHLITATGQRVTLRCSPRSGDLSVYWYQQSLDQGLQFLIQYYNGEERAKGNILERFSAQQFPDLHSELNLSSLELGDSALYFCASSVGLAGNTDTQYFGPGTRLTVL.

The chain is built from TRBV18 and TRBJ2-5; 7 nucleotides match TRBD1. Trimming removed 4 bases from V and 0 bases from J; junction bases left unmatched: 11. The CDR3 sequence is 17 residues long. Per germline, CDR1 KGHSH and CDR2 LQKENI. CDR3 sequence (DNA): TGTGCCAGCTCACGAACGACAGGGAATCTTAACCAAGAGACCCAGTACTTC. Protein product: CASSRTTGNLNQETQYF. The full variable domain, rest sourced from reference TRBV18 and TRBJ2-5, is NAGVMQNPRHLVRRRGQEARLRCSPMKGHSHVYWYRQLPEEGLKFMVYLQKENIIDESGMPKERFSAEFPKEGPSILRIQQVVRGDSAAYFCASSRTTGNLNQETQYFGPGTRLLVL.

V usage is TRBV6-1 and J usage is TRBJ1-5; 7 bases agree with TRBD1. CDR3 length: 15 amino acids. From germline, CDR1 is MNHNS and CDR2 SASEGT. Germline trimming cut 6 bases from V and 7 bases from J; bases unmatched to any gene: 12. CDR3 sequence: CASSPRAGTEQPQHF. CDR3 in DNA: TGTGCCAGCAGCCCCCGTGCAGGGACAGAACAGCCCCAGCATTTT.

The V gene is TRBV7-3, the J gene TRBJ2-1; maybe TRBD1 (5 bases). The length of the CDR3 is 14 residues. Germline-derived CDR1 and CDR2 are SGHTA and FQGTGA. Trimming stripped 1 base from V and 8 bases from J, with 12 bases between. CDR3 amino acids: CASSLNPGPYEQFF. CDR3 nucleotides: TGTGCCAGCAGCTTAAACCCAGGGCCCTATGAGCAGTTCTTC.

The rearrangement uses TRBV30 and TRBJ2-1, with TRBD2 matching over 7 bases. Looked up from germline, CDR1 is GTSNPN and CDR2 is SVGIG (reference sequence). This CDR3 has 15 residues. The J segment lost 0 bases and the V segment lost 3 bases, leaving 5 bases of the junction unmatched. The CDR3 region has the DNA TGTGCCTGGAGCCTCGGGGGGAGCTCCTACAATGAGCAGTTCTTC. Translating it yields CAWSLGGSSYNEQFF.

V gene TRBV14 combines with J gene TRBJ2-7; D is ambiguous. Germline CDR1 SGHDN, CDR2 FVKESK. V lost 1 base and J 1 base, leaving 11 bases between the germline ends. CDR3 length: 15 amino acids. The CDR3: CASSQALGLSYEQYF. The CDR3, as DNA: TGTGCCAGCAGCCAAGCCCTGGGTCTTTCCTACGAGCAGTACTTC.

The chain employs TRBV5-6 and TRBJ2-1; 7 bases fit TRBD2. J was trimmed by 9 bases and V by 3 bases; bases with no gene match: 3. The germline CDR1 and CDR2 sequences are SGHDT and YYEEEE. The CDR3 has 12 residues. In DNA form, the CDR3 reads TGTGCCAGCAGCTGGAGCGGGGTTGAGCAGTTCTTC. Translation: CASSWSGVEQFF.

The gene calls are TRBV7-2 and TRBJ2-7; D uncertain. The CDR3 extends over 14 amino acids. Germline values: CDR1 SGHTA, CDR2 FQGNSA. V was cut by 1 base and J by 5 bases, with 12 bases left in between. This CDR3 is CASSLVASLNEQYF. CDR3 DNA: TGTGCCAGCAGCTTAGTGGCCTCTCTTAACGAGCAGTACTTC.

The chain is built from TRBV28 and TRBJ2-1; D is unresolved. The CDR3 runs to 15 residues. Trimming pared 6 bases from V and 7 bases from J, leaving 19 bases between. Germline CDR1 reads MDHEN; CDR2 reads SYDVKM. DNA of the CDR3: TGTGCCAGCAGCCGTAGCCGGAACCTGGGGAATGAGCAGTTCTTC. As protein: CASSRSRNLGNEQFF.

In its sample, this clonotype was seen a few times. The CDR3 spells CASSTHGLRGDSTDTQYF. In nucleotides, the CDR3 is TGTGCCAGCAGCACCCACGGATTGCGGGGGGATAGCACAGATACGCAGTATTTT. The J gene is TRBJ2-3, the V gene TRBV9; 8 bases line up with TRBD2. Trimming removed 4 bases from V and 0 bases from J; junction bases left unmatched: 13. CDR3 length equals 18 residues. Germline loops: CDR1 SGDLS, CDR2 YYNGEE.

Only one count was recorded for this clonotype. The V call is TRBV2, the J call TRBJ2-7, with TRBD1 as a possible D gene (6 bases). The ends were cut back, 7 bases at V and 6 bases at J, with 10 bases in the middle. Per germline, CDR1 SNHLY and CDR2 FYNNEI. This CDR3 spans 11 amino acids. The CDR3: CASNQGSEQYF. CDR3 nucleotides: TGTGCCAGCAATCAGGGGTCCGAGCAGTACTTC.

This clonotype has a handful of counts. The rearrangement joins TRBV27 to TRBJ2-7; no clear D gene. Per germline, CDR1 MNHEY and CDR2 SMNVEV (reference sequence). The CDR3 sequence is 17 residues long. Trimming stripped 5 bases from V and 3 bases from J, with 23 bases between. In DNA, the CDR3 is TGTGCCAGCAGTCCCCTGAAGGGCAGTCCGCGAAACTACGAGCAGTACTTC. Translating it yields CASSPLKGSPRNYEQYF.

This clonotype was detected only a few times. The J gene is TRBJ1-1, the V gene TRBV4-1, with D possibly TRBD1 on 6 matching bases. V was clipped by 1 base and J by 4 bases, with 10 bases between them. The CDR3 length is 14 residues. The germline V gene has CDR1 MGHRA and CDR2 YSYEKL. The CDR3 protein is CASSQVGGATEAFF. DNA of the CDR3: TGCGCCAGCAGCCAAGTGGGGGGGGCCACTGAAGCTTTCTTT.

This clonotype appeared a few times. The CDR3 region has the DNA TGCAGTGCTTTGGTTGGGGGCAATCAGCCCCAGCATTTT. Its translation is CSALVGGNQPQHF. V gene TRBV20-1 combines with J gene TRBJ1-5, with D unclear. V lost 5 bases, J lost 2 bases, and 10 bases lay in between. The CDR3 spans 13 residues. Germline V gene sequence: CDR1 DFQATT, CDR2 SNEGSKA (reference sequence).

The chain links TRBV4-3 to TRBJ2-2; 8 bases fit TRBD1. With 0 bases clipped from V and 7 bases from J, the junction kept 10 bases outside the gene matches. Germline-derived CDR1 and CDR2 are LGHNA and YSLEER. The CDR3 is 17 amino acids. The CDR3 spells CASSQDSHRGKGGELFF. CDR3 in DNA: TGCGCCAGCAGCCAAGATTCCCACAGGGGGAAGGGCGGGGAGCTGTTTTTT.

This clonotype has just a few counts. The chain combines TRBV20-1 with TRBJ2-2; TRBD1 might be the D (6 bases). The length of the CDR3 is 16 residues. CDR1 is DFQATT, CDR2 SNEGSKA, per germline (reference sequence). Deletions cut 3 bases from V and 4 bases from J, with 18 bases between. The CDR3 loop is CSASGQGKFSTGELFF. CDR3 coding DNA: TGCAGTGCTAGTGGGCAGGGGAAGTTTAGCACCGGGGAGCTGTTTTTT.

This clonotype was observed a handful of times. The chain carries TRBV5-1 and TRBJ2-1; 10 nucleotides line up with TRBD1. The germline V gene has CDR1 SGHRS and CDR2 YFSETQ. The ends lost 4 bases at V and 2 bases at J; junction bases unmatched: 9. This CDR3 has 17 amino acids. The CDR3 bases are TGCGCCAGCAGCCTGAACCGGGACAGGGGCCCCTACAATGAGCAGTTCTTC. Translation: CASSLNRDRGPYNEQFF.

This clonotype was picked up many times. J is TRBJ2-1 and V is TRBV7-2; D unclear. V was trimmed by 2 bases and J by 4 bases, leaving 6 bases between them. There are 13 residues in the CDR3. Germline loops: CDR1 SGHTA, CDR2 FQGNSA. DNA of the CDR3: TGTGCCAGCAGCTTATCCCTTTACAATGAGCAGTTCTTC. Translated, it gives CASSLSLYNEQFF.

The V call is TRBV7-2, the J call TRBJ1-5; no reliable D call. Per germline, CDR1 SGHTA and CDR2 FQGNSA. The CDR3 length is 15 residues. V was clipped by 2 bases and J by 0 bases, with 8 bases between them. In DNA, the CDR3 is TGTGCCAGCAGCTTATCCGAAAATAGCAATCAGCCCCAGCATTTT. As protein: CASSLSENSNQPQHF.

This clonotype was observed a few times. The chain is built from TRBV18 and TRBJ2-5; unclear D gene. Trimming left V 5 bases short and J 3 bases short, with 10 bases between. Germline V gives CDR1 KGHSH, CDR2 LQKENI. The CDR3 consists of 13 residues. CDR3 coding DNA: TGTGCCAGCTCAACGAAGTCCGAAGAGACCCAGTACTTC. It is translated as CASSTKSEETQYF.